Presented here are 22 T cell receptor beta chains from one specimen sequenced in a study of technical replicates of blood from a handful of donors. TCRdb keeps only in-frame clones here, not all; method: immunoSEQ multiplex PCR. The sample lists more than 65,000 clones, approximately 97% occurring once. The sample was T cells isolated from PBMCs. Every receptor here comes from a human donor in good health.

The chain uses TRBV29-1 and TRBJ2-1, with a weak D call TRBD2 (6 bases). Trimming took 4 bases from V and 1 from J, leaving 11 bases between them. The CDR3 has 14 residues. Germline values: CDR1 SQVTM, CDR2 ANQGSEA. For the CDR3, the DNA is TGCAGCGTTGCGGGAGAGGAATCCTACAATGAGCAGTTCTTC. It translates to CSVAGEESYNEQFF.

This chain connects TRBV5-3 to TRBJ2-7; no definite D call. TRBV5-3 falls under the ORF class, with uncertain function. V shed 1 base and J shed 0 bases, with 5 bases lying between them. There are 13 residues in the CDR3. CDR3 protein: CARSLRSSYEQYF. CDR3 DNA: TGTGCCAGAAGCTTGCGCAGCTCCTACGAGCAGTACTTC.

This clone was observed a few times. The chain combines TRBV10-3 with TRBJ1-1, with 7 bases lining up with TRBD1. V was clipped by 5 bases and J by 4 bases; unmatched bases: 10. CDR3 length: 15 residues. The germline gives CDR1 ENHRY, CDR2 SYGVKD. CDR3 loop: CAISLNEGATTEAFF. Here the CDR3 DNA reads TGTGCCATCAGTTTAAATGAGGGGGCGACCACTGAAGCTTTCTTT.

CDR3 in DNA: TGTGCCAGCACCGGTAGCGGGTGGGACACAGATACGCAGTATTTT. As protein: CASTGSGWDTDTQYF. The V call is TRBV9, the J call TRBJ2-3; TRBD2 matches 7 bases. There are 15 residues in the CDR3. Germline trimming cut 6 bases from V and 2 bases from J; bases unmatched to any gene: 9. Germline V gives CDR1 SGDLS, CDR2 YYNGEE.

The table lists this clone with a count of one. The gene calls are TRBV25-1 and TRBJ1-2; unclear D gene. With 6 bases removed from V and 7 bases from J, the gap between germline ends came to 18 bases. Germline V gives CDR1 MGHDK, CDR2 SYGVNS. This CDR3 comprises 14 residues. The chain's CDR3 is CASRGRRISVGYTF. CDR3 sequence (DNA): TGTGCCAGCAGGGGGAGACGGATCTCTGTTGGCTACACCTTC.

The rearrangement uses TRBV27 and TRBJ2-3; 13 bases are a match to TRBD2. The V gene's germline CDR1 is MNHEY and CDR2 SMNVEV (reference sequence). V lost 5 bases and J lost 7; bases outside the gene matches: 15. The CDR3 covers 18 residues. The CDR3 DNA reads TGTGCCAGCAGTGCCGAGATTACTAGCGGGAGGGCCCAATATACGCAGTATTTT. This encodes CASSAEITSGRAQYTQYF.

The chain couples TRBV6-1 to TRBJ1-1; D is uncertain. Germline V gene sequence: CDR1 MNHNS, CDR2 SASEGT. This CDR3 has 13 residues. Trimming shortened V by 7 bases and J by 4 bases, and 13 bases separated the two germline ends. In DNA, the CDR3 is TGTGCCAGCACCCTTACACCGGGCACTGAAGCTTTCTTT. This encodes CASTLTPGTEAFF.

The chain has TRBV6-1 and TRBJ1-1, with TRBD1 identical over 10 bases. The trim removed 4 bases at V and 4 bases at J, leaving 9 bases unmatched. CDR3 size: 16 residues. Germline CDR1 and CDR2: MNHNS and SASEGT. CDR3 protein: CASSVGQGGVSTEAFF. The CDR3 nucleotides read TGTGCCAGCAGTGTTGGACAGGGGGGAGTTAGCACTGAAGCTTTCTTT.

This chain uses TRBV30 with TRBJ1-4; 7 nucleotides agree with TRBD1. The V gene's germline CDR1 is GTSNPN and CDR2 SVGIG (reference sequence). J lost 17 bases, V lost 0 bases, and 9 bases had no gene match. The CDR3 has 12 amino acids. The DNA for the CDR3 is TGTGCCTGGAGTGTACTTACAGGGACAGTTTTTTTT. Translated, it gives CAWSVLTGTVFF.

J is TRBJ2-3 and V is TRBV7-7, with D perhaps matching TRBD2 (5 bases). Between the trimmed V and J ends, which lost 5 bases and 6 bases, there was a span of 15 bases. CDR3 length: 14 amino acids. Per the germline V gene, CDR1 is SSHAT and CDR2 is FNYEAQ (reference sequence). For the CDR3, the DNA is TGTGCCAGCAGCCCTGGGTCGGGGTGGGATACGCAGTATTTT. It specifies CASSPGSGWDTQYF.

This chain connects TRBV19 to TRBJ1-1, with 10 bases aligning to TRBD1. The germline CDR1 and CDR2 sequences are LNHDA and SQIVND (reference sequence). J was trimmed by 11 bases and V by 5 bases; bases with no gene match: 2. The CDR3 spans 11 residues. The CDR3 protein is CASSPGQGAFF. CDR3 in DNA: TGTGCCAGTAGTCCGGGACAGGGGGCTTTCTTT.

This clone has just one count. This rearrangement joins TRBV19 to TRBJ2-7; TRBD1 agrees at 7 bases. The V gene end was trimmed by 4 bases and the J gene end by 7 bases; junction bases not matched to a gene: 7. Germline V CDR1 and CDR2: LNHDA, SQIVND (reference sequence). The CDR3 extends over 13 amino acids. As DNA, the CDR3 is TGTGCCAGTAGTACCGTGACAGGGCCGGAGCAGTACTTC. Protein: CASSTVTGPEQYF. Supplemented by reference TRBV19 and TRBJ2-7, the full variable domain reads DGGITQSPKYLFRKEGQNVTLSCEQNLNHDAMYWYRQDPGQGLRLIYYSQIVNDFQKGDIAEGYSVSREKKESFPLTVTSAQKNPTAFYLCASSTVTGPEQYFGPGTRLTVT.

With regard to this clone: Other DNA variants within this sample encode the same CDR3. The gene calls are TRBV4-2 and TRBJ1-2, with 7 bases aligning to TRBD1. J was trimmed by 4 bases and V by 0 bases; bases with no gene match: 5. Looked up from germline, CDR1 is LGHNA and CDR2 is YNFKEQ. There are 15 residues in the CDR3. In DNA, the CDR3 is TGTGCCAGCAGCCAAGATAGGGACAGCTTCTATGGCTACACCTTC. It translates to CASSQDRDSFYGYTF.

The rearrangement links TRBV7-9 to TRBJ1-1; 8 bases map to TRBD1. Germline assignment: CDR1 SEHNR and CDR2 FQNEAQ (reference sequence). V lost 1 base, J lost 7 bases, and 11 bases stayed unmatched. The CDR3 runs 16 residues. CDR3 bases: TGTGCCAGCAGCTTAGTGGGACAGGTCTCGAGACATGAAGCTTTCTTT. Translated: CASSLVGQVSRHEAFF.

The J gene is TRBJ2-7, the V gene TRBV5-1; 9 nucleotides align to TRBD2. In germline, CDR1 is SGHRS, CDR2 YFSETQ. Losses at the gene ends were 4 bases for V and 5 bases for J; bases not matched to a gene: 10. The CDR3 sequence is 15 residues long. The CDR3 here is CASSGDSGSFNEQYF. The CDR3, as DNA: TGCGCCAGCAGCGGGGATAGCGGGAGTTTCAACGAGCAGTACTTC. The whole variable domain, filled in from reference TRBV5-1 and TRBJ2-7, reads KAGVTQTPRYLIKTRGQQVTLSCSPISGHRSVSWYQQTPGQGLQFLFEYFSETQRNKGNFPGRFSGRQFSNSRSEMNVSTLELGDSALYLCASSGDSGSFNEQYFGPGTRLTVT.

This chain uses TRBV2 with TRBJ1-1; D unresolved. Per the germline V gene, CDR1 is SNHLY and CDR2 is FYNNEI. This CDR3 has 15 amino acids. Trimming removed 1 base at V and 2 bases at J, with 11 bases between. CDR3 sequence: CASSEGRELNTEAFF. The CDR3 DNA is TGTGCCAGCAGTGAAGGGAGGGAACTCAACACTGAAGCTTTCTTT.

The chain combines TRBV9 with TRBJ2-2; D is undetermined. Germline lookup yields CDR1 SGDLS and CDR2 YYNGEE. Trimming stripped 7 bases from V and 6 bases from J, with 7 bases between. The CDR3 runs 11 residues. The CDR3 protein is CASEESGELFF. In DNA, the CDR3 is TGTGCCAGCGAAGAGTCCGGGGAGCTGTTTTTT.

The chain has TRBV19 and TRBJ1-4; possible D gene TRBD1, 5 bases. Trimming stripped 6 bases from V and 7 bases from J, with 15 bases between. This CDR3 contains 14 residues. Per germline, CDR1 LNHDA and CDR2 SQIVND (reference sequence). CDR3 region: CASSAGVGGEKLFF. The CDR3 region has the DNA TGTGCCAGTAGCGCCGGGGTCGGGGGTGAAAAACTGTTTTTT.

The rearrangement joins TRBV11-1 to TRBJ2-2; 8 bases line up with TRBD1. The CDR3 is made up of 15 amino acids. CDR1 SGHAT and CDR2 FQDESV come from the germline V gene (reference sequence). V lost 5 bases, J lost 4 bases, and 6 bases stayed unmatched. The CDR3 region has the DNA TGTGCCAGCAGCCCGGGACAGGAGGGCACCGGGGAGCTGTTTTTT. Translating it yields CASSPGQEGTGELFF.

The gene calls are TRBV12-2 and TRBJ2-7; the table's D gene call, TRBD1, was not cross checked with the DNA. TRBV12-2 counts as a pseudogene. The CDR3 has 13 residues. The CDR3: CASRLTVSYEQYF. For the CDR3, the DNA is TGTGCAAGTCGCTTGACAGTCTCCTACGAGCAGTACTTC.

Of note for this clone: The germline gene is not matched at one end of the junction; a read error may be the cause. The chain uses TRBV7-7 and TRBJ2-5, with 7 bases matching TRBD2. This CDR3 is built from 13 residues. The germline V gene has CDR1 SSHAT and CDR2 FNYEAQ (reference sequence). This chain's CDR3 is CASSLDYSGGLNF. DNA for the CDR3: TGTGCCAGCAGCTTAGATTATTCGGGGGGTTTAAACTTC.

This chain connects TRBV2 to TRBJ1-5; 10 nucleotides match TRBD1. Germline-derived CDR1 and CDR2 are SNHLY and FYNNEI. The CDR3 has 16 amino acids. The V segment lost 2 bases and the J segment 7 bases; nucleotides outside the gene matches: 8. The CDR3 spells CASSEWDRGRGQPQHF. Here the CDR3 DNA reads TGTGCCAGCAGTGAATGGGACAGGGGCCGCGGACAGCCCCAGCATTTT. The full variable domain, completed using reference TRBV2 and TRBJ1-5, is EPEVTQTPSHQVTQMGQEVILRCVPISNHLYFYWYRQILGQKVEFLVSFYNNEISEKSEIFDDQFSVERPDGSNFTLKIRSTKLEDSAMYFCASSEWDRGRGQPQHFGDGTRLSIL.